Detailed here is one TCR beta chain. Its antigen is unknown. The data originate from a study of T cells in Graves' hyperthyroidism and ophthalmopathy. Study-level findings and limits: It was a median around 6 months before onset that the model predicted ophthalmopathy. The majority of expanded thyroid clonotypes above 0.001 also appeared in blood.

TCR beta CDR3 region amplification was performed from RNA transcripts. The TCR CDR3 first-round RT-PCR relied on the HTBI primer set. TCRdb reanalysed the multiplex PCR reads using MiXCR and keeps one entry per CDR3 protein. The sample includes about 700,000 distinct CDR3 sequences, nearly 45% seen only once; the top ten take less than 9.5%. The CDR3 totals 13 residues. The germline V gene encodes CDR1 SGHVS and CDR2 FQNEAQ. Clinical symptoms, serum thyroxine and TRAb, thyroid ultrasound and orbital computed tomography together formed the diagnostic basis. This clonotype was sampled from an adult man with Graves' disease, either hyperthyroidism or ophthalmopathy (not recorded which). Source material: peripheral blood or thyroid tissue (not recorded which). This sequence joins TRBV7-8 and TRBJ2-5; D uncertain. The CDR3 DNA sequence: TGTGCTAGAGATCTGAGGTCCCAAGAGACCCAGTACTTC. This codes for CARDLRSQETQYF.